These 6 T cell receptor beta chains originate from one sample sequenced in a study of OX40 agonist ivuxolimab in advanced cancers. Libraries were prepared by immunoSEQ multiplex PCR; TCRdb keeps only in-frame clonotypes and omits some of them. This sample has tens of thousands of clones, with roughly 88% found just once. Material: CD4+ or CD8+ T cells sorted from blood, obtained in a trial of the OX40 agonist ivuxolimab. The receptor source for this set is an adult with an advanced solid tumor such as melanoma, head and neck, liver or kidney cancer.

This chain connects TRBV5-1 to TRBJ2-7, with TRBD1 matching over 7 bases. The germline V gene encodes CDR1 SGHRS and CDR2 YFSETQ. V lost 0 bases to trimming and J lost 5 bases; unmatched junction nucleotides: 5. This CDR3 region has 14 residues. CDR3 protein: CASSLARGFDEQYF. CDR3 coding DNA: TGCGCCAGCAGCTTGGCCAGGGGGTTCGACGAGCAGTACTTC.

This chain connects TRBV30 to TRBJ2-5; TRBD2 aligns across 13 bases. V trimming: 3 bases; J trimming: 5 bases; junction bases outside the gene matches: 18. Germline assignment: CDR1 GTSNPN and CDR2 SVGIG (reference sequence). This CDR3 has 19 residues. This CDR3 is CAWSAGLAGAGRVHETQYF. The DNA for the CDR3 is TGTGCCTGGAGCGCCGGACTAGCGGGAGCTGGGAGGGTCCACGAGACCCAGTACTTC.

This clone turned up a few times. J is TRBJ2-3 and V is TRBV28; 10 bases map to TRBD2. This CDR3 has 16 residues. The ends lost 7 bases at V and 6 bases at J; junction bases unmatched: 13. Germline assignment: CDR1 MDHEN and CDR2 SYDVKM. Here the CDR3 DNA reads TGTGCCAGCACCCGTTTGCTAGCGGGAGTCTCTGATACGCAGTATTTT. As protein: CASTRLLAGVSDTQYF.

The rearrangement uses TRBV7-9 and TRBJ2-7; D tentatively fits TRBD1 or TRBD2 (5 bases each). Per the germline V gene, CDR1 is SEHNR and CDR2 is FQNEAQ (reference sequence). Trimming stripped 3 bases from V and 3 bases from J, with 9 bases between. The CDR3 is 13 residues long. CDR3 amino acids: CASSFQRGYEQYF. CDR3 DNA sequence: TGTGCCAGCAGCTTCCAGAGGGGCTACGAGCAGTACTTC.

This clone was picked up one time. The rearrangement uses TRBV7-9 and TRBJ2-5; D is undetermined. Per germline, CDR1 SEHNR and CDR2 FQNEAQ (reference sequence). V was shortened by 4 bases and J by 5 bases, with 14 bases between the two germline ends. The CDR3 has 14 amino acids. The CDR3 loop reads CASSSRARSETQYF. The DNA of the CDR3 is TGTGCCAGCAGCTCCCGGGCCCGGTCTGAGACCCAGTACTTC.

This sequence joins TRBV7-9 and TRBJ2-2, with D tentatively TRBD2 (5 bases). V was trimmed by 6 bases and J by 5 bases, leaving 10 bases between them. The germline V gene has CDR1 SEHNR and CDR2 FQNEAQ (reference sequence). The CDR3 extends over 13 amino acids. The CDR3 spells CASRGSLTGELFF. The CDR3 DNA follows: TGTGCCAGCAGGGGGAGTCTAACCGGGGAGCTGTTTTTT.